This section outlines one T cell receptor (beta chain) sequence together with its context. What it recognizes is unknown. Primers: 60 Vbeta forward and 13 Jbeta reverse. Profiling relied on immunoSEQ multiplex PCR, and the TCRdb table lists in-frame clones only, not all of them. The sample contains some 130,000 clones, approximately 62% of which appear only once. The source of the sample is a study of cytomegalovirus exposure and HLA in healthy donors. Study results and caveats: Data from an earlier analysis indicated that most TCR beta V segments were productive either about 90% or about 30% of the time.

Between the trimmed V and J ends, which lost 6 bases and 5 bases, there was a span of 14 bases. Germline CDR1 is MNHNY and CDR2 is SVGAGI (reference sequence). This CDR3 spans 14 amino acids. The rearrangement uses TRBV6-6 and TRBJ1-5; tentatively, D is TRBD1 (5 bases). The receptor comes from a human donor in good health. Sequenced input: PBMCs. The CDR3 is CASSPYGGDQPQHF. DNA for the CDR3: TGTGCCAGCAGCCCTTATGGGGGGGATCAGCCCCAGCATTTT.